This TCR beta chain is drawn from a study of cytomegalovirus exposure and HLA in healthy donors. Study-wide points: In a later analysis, most CMV-associated TCR beta chains appeared HLA-restricted. Rarity held for most TCR sequences, but there were some public TCRs that occurred in many donors. Cytomegalovirus association was listed for under 200 TCR beta chains.

This clone was seen a handful of times. Its antigen is unidentified. The germline V gene has CDR1 GTSNPN and CDR2 SVGIG (reference sequence). The CDR3 totals 13 residues. V was pared by 0 bases and J by 8 bases, with 11 bases between. Those who donated were healthy bone marrow donors. Use of 60 Vbeta and 13 Jbeta primers characterized the PCR. The method was immunoSEQ multiplex PCR; TCRdb's version includes in-frame clones alone and lacks a portion of them. Here the sample spans over 200,000 clones, approximately 90% being singletons. This chain uses TRBV30 with TRBJ2-1, with D perhaps TRBD2 (6 bases). This TCR came from a woman aged 18-30 years in good health and CMV-seronegative. Material: PBMCs. In DNA, the CDR3 is TGTGCCTGGAGTGTAACTAGCTTCCATGAGCAGTTCTTC. Its protein product is CAWSVTSFHEQFF.